The present entry profiles one TCR beta chain with its context. This entry comes from a study of blood T cell repertoires in COVID-19. Looking at the study overall: The study drew acute and convalescent COVID-19 samples from the United States, Italy and Spain.

Categorization into cohorts depended on clinical history that participants reported. As processed by the authors: By means of reference gene primer amplification, nucleated cell counts were estimated. Here immunoSEQ multiplex PCR was the method, and the copy in TCRdb shows in-frame clones only, minus some. The DNA gave D and trimming, while V, J and clone size come from that table. Of about 230,000 clones listed, about nine tenths are singletons. V dropped 1 base and J dropped 6 bases, with 9 bases sitting between them. Germline loops: CDR1 LNHDA, CDR2 SQIVND (reference sequence). The CDR3 contains 14 residues.

Input material: PBMCs or T cells enriched from blood (not recorded which). V usage is TRBV19 and J usage is TRBJ2-2; D gene unclear. The sequence was collected from a man between 18 and 29 years old who had recovered from COVID-19. CDR3 region: CASSIGEHSGELFF. Here the CDR3 DNA reads TGTGCCAGTAGTATAGGAGAGCATTCCGGGGAGCTGTTTTTT. The full variable domain, in which reference TRBV19 and TRBJ2-2 provide the parts outside the CDR3, is DGGITQSPKYLFRKEGQNVTLSCEQNLNHDAMYWYRQDPGQGLRLIYYSQIVNDFQKGDIAEGYSVSREKKESFPLTVTSAQKNPTAFYLCASSIGEHSGELFFGEGSRLTVL.